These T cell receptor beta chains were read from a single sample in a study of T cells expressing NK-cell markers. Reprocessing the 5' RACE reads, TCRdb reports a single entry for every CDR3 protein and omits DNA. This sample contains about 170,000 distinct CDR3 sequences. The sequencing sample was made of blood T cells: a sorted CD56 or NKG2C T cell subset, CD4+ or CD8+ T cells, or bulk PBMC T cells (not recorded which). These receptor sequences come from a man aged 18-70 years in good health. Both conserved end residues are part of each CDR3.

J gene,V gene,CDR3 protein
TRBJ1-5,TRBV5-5,CASRIGAHRGDQPQHF
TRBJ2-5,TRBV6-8,CASGSPGQGQETQYF
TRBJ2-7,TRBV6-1,CASSLREGFYEQYF
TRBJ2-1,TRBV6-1,CASSSPYLGGYYNEQFF
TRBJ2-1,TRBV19,CASSMAEAVGNEQFF
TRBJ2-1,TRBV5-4,CACREGRGQFF
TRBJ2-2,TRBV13,CASSHRDSPAPGELFF
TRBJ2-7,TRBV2,CASSEARGGGLYEQYF
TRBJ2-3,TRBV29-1,CSVSGTGSTDTQYF
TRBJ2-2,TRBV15,CATGGGPNTGELFF
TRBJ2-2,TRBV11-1,CASSPPHGGSKNTGELFF
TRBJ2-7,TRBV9,CASSPRSGTGVTEQYF
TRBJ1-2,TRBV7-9,CASSLVHPGLGYTF
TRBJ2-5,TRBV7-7,CASSLRLAGFQETQYF
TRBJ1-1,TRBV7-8,CASSLGGVAEAFF
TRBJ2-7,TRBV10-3,CAISEGLAHEQYF
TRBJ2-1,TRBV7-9,CASSFYGTTMNEQFF